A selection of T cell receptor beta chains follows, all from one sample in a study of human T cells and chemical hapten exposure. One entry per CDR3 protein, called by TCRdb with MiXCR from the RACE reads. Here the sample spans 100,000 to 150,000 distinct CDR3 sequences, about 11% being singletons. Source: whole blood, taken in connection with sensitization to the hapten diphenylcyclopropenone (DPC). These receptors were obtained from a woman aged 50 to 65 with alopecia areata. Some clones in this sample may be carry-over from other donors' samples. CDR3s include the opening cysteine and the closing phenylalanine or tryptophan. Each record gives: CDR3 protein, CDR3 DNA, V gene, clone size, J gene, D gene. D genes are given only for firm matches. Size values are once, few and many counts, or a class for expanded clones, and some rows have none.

CDR3aa: CASSVGGGAYEQYF
CDR3nt: TGTGCCAGCAGCGTGGGGGGAGGTGCCTACGAGCAGTACTTC
v_gene: TRBV9
abundance: few
j_gene: TRBJ2-7
d_gene: -

CDR3aa: CASSEGPGAIYEQYF
CDR3nt: TGTGCCAGCAGTGAAGGCCCAGGAGCTATCTACGAGCAGTACTTC
v_gene: TRBV2
abundance: -
j_gene: TRBJ2-7
d_gene: -

CDR3aa: CASRARTSGWEQYF
CDR3nt: TGTGCCAGCAGAGCCCGGACTAGCGGATGGGAGCAGTACTTC
v_gene: TRBV6-2/TRBV6-3
abundance: -
j_gene: TRBJ2-7
d_gene: TRBD2

CDR3aa: CASSPTGGNTEAFF
CDR3nt: TGTGCCAGCAGCCCGACAGGGGGCAACACTGAAGCTTTCTTT
v_gene: TRBV6-5
abundance: -
j_gene: TRBJ1-1
d_gene: TRBD1

CDR3aa: CASSYTTSTGGGLDTQYF
CDR3nt: TGTGCCAGCAGTTACACCACATCGACAGGGGGCGGCCTAGATACGCAGTATTTT
v_gene: TRBV6-5
abundance: many
j_gene: TRBJ2-3
d_gene: TRBD1

CDR3aa: CASSVDAASDTQYF
CDR3nt: TGTGCCAGCAGCGTAGATGCTGCCTCAGATACGCAGTATTTT
v_gene: TRBV9
abundance: -
j_gene: TRBJ2-3
d_gene: -

CDR3aa: CASSPPHQPQHF
CDR3nt: TGTGCCAGCAGCCCCCCCCATCAGCCCCAGCATTTT
v_gene: TRBV7-2
abundance: -
j_gene: TRBJ1-5
d_gene: -

CDR3aa: CASSPGGLDTQYF
CDR3nt: TGTGCCAGCAGCCCCGGGGGACTGGATACGCAGTATTTT
v_gene: TRBV9
abundance: few
j_gene: TRBJ2-3
d_gene: -

CDR3aa: CASSLGHHTEAFF
CDR3nt: TGTGCCAGCAGCTTGGGACATCACACTGAAGCTTTCTTT
v_gene: TRBV5-5
abundance: -
j_gene: TRBJ1-1
d_gene: -

CDR3aa: CASSQARRAGRAEAFF
CDR3nt: TGCGCCAGCAGCCAAGCCCGCCGGGCCGGTAGGGCTGAAGCTTTCTTT
v_gene: TRBV4-1
abundance: -
j_gene: TRBJ1-1
d_gene: -

CDR3aa: CSVDAGGYEQYF
CDR3nt: TGCAGCGTTGACGCGGGGGGCTACGAGCAGTACTTC
v_gene: TRBV29-1
abundance: many
j_gene: TRBJ2-7
d_gene: TRBD2

CDR3aa: CASSPGQGARSPLNF
CDR3nt: TGCGCCAGCAGCCCGGGACAGGGGGCACGATCACCCCTCAACTTT
v_gene: TRBV5-1
abundance: -
j_gene: TRBJ1-6
d_gene: TRBD1

CDR3aa: CSVEDGLSRGTDTQYF
CDR3nt: TGCAGCGTTGAAGATGGGCTCTCTAGGGGCACAGATACGCAGTATTTT
v_gene: TRBV29-1
abundance: -
j_gene: TRBJ2-3
d_gene: -

CDR3aa: CASIAGGPVGEQFF
CDR3nt: TGTGCCAGCATAGCGGGAGGGCCGGTCGGTGAGCAGTTCTTC
v_gene: TRBV11-2
abundance: few
j_gene: TRBJ2-1
d_gene: TRBD2

CDR3aa: CASSPDWTGETQYF
CDR3nt: TGTGCCAGCAGCCCGGACTGGACCGGGGAGACCCAGTACTTC
v_gene: TRBV7-9
abundance: -
j_gene: TRBJ2-5
d_gene: -

CDR3aa: CAITAAGGSTDTQYF
CDR3nt: TGTGCCATCACGGCCGCGGGAGGGTCCACAGATACGCAGTATTTT
v_gene: TRBV10-3
abundance: -
j_gene: TRBJ2-3
d_gene: TRBD2

CDR3aa: CASSWPLGKSGRAEDEQFF
CDR3nt: TGTGCCAGCAGTTGGCCCCTGGGGAAAAGCGGGAGGGCCGAAGATGAGCAGTTCTTC
v_gene: TRBV6-2/TRBV6-3
abundance: many
j_gene: TRBJ2-1
d_gene: TRBD2

CDR3aa: CASSLDSQTDTQYF
CDR3nt: TGTGCCAGCAGCTTAGACAGTCAAACAGATACGCAGTATTTT
v_gene: TRBV7-9
abundance: -
j_gene: TRBJ2-3
d_gene: -

CDR3aa: CSVPEQGAEEKLFF
CDR3nt: TGCAGCGTTCCCGAGCAGGGGGCGGAGGAAAAACTGTTTTTT
v_gene: TRBV29-1
abundance: -
j_gene: TRBJ1-4
d_gene: TRBD1

CDR3aa: CSASPSWASSTDTQYF
CDR3nt: TGCAGTGCTAGTCCCTCGTGGGCCTCTAGCACAGATACGCAGTATTTT
v_gene: TRBV20-1
abundance: many
j_gene: TRBJ2-3
d_gene: -

CDR3aa: CASSLAANSPLHF
CDR3nt: TGTGCCAGCAGTTTAGCAGCTAATTCACCCCTCCACTTT
v_gene: TRBV12-3/TRBV12-4
abundance: many
j_gene: TRBJ1-6
d_gene: -

CDR3aa: CASSLWTGPADTQYF
CDR3nt: TGTGCCAGCAGCTTGTGGACAGGTCCTGCAGATACGCAGTATTTT
v_gene: TRBV5-8
abundance: few
j_gene: TRBJ2-3
d_gene: TRBD1

CDR3aa: CASSVAPGVSYEQYF
CDR3nt: TGTGCCAGCAGCGTAGCTCCGGGGGTATCCTACGAGCAGTACTTC
v_gene: TRBV9
abundance: -
j_gene: TRBJ2-7
d_gene: -

CDR3aa: CASRGTGGNTEAFF
CDR3nt: TGTGCCAGCAGGGGGACAGGGGGAAACACTGAAGCTTTCTTT
v_gene: TRBV6-2/TRBV6-3
abundance: few
j_gene: TRBJ1-1
d_gene: TRBD1

CDR3aa: CSAKAGYQETQYF
CDR3nt: TGCAGTGCTAAAGCGGGGTACCAAGAGACCCAGTACTTC
v_gene: TRBV20-1
abundance: -
j_gene: TRBJ2-5
d_gene: TRBD2

CDR3aa: CDSSVRGAGTDTQYF
CDR3nt: TGTGACAGCAGTGTGCGGGGGGCCGGCACAGATACGCAGTATTTT
v_gene: TRBV2
abundance: -
j_gene: TRBJ2-3
d_gene: TRBD2

CDR3aa: CASSLRMGVEGSYNEQFF
CDR3nt: TGTGCCAGCAGCTTAAGGATGGGGGTTGAGGGGTCCTACAATGAGCAGTTCTTC
v_gene: TRBV13
abundance: -
j_gene: TRBJ2-1
d_gene: -

CDR3aa: CASSPEKGTQYF
CDR3nt: TGTGCCAGCAGTCCCGAGAAGGGGACGCAGTATTTT
v_gene: TRBV2
abundance: few
j_gene: TRBJ2-3
d_gene: -

CDR3aa: CASSDQKGVPGYEQYF
CDR3nt: TGTGCCAGCAGCGACCAGAAAGGGGTACCGGGCTACGAGCAGTACTTC
v_gene: TRBV6-5
abundance: many
j_gene: TRBJ2-7
d_gene: -

CDR3aa: CSVATGEYTEAFF
CDR3nt: TGCAGCGTCGCGACAGGCGAGTACACTGAAGCTTTCTTT
v_gene: TRBV29-1
abundance: few
j_gene: TRBJ1-1
d_gene: -

CDR3aa: CSARQGANTEAFF
CDR3nt: TGCAGTGCGAGACAGGGAGCCAACACTGAAGCTTTCTTT
v_gene: TRBV20-1
abundance: -
j_gene: TRBJ1-1
d_gene: TRBD1

CDR3aa: CSAKQRMNTEAFF
CDR3nt: TGCAGTGCTAAACAGAGAATGAACACTGAAGCTTTCTTT
v_gene: TRBV20-1
abundance: few
j_gene: TRBJ1-1
d_gene: -

CDR3aa: CASSPDPYTEAFF
CDR3nt: TGTGCCAGCAGTCCGGATCCTTACACTGAAGCTTTCTTT
v_gene: TRBV2
abundance: few
j_gene: TRBJ1-1
d_gene: -

CDR3aa: CASSQGGGKLFF
CDR3nt: TGTGCCAGCAGTCAGGGGGGCGGAAAACTGTTTTTT
v_gene: TRBV2
abundance: few
j_gene: TRBJ1-4
d_gene: TRBD1

CDR3aa: CASSRQGDEQFF
CDR3nt: TGCGCCAGCAGCCGACAGGGTGATGAGCAGTTCTTC
v_gene: TRBV4-1
abundance: many
j_gene: TRBJ2-1
d_gene: TRBD1

CDR3aa: CASSGPGQYGYTF
CDR3nt: TGCGCCAGCAGTGGACCGGGACAGTATGGCTACACCTTC
v_gene: TRBV10-1
abundance: -
j_gene: TRBJ1-2
d_gene: TRBD1

CDR3aa: CASSSSGTPYNEQFF
CDR3nt: TGTGCCAGTAGTTCATCCGGGACACCATACAATGAGCAGTTCTTC
v_gene: TRBV19
abundance: -
j_gene: TRBJ2-1
d_gene: -

CDR3aa: CSALGQNQPQHF
CDR3nt: TGCAGTGCACTCGGACAAAATCAGCCCCAGCATTTT
v_gene: TRBV20-1
abundance: many
j_gene: TRBJ1-5
d_gene: -

CDR3aa: CASSPQDGHEQYF
CDR3nt: TGTGCCAGCTCACCGCAGGACGGCCACGAGCAGTACTTC
v_gene: TRBV18
abundance: few
j_gene: TRBJ2-7
d_gene: -

CDR3aa: CASRDRGNTEAFF
CDR3nt: TGTGCCAGCAGGGACAGGGGTAACACTGAAGCTTTCTTT
v_gene: TRBV6-5
abundance: few
j_gene: TRBJ1-1
d_gene: TRBD1

CDR3aa: CASSDRFPTGELFF
CDR3nt: TGTGCCAGCAGTGACAGGTTTCCAACCGGGGAGCTGTTTTTT
v_gene: TRBV6-1
abundance: -
j_gene: TRBJ2-2
d_gene: -

CDR3aa: CASSVAEAYTEAFF
CDR3nt: TGTGCCAGCAGCGTAGCTGAGGCGTACACTGAAGCTTTCTTT
v_gene: TRBV9
abundance: many
j_gene: TRBJ1-1
d_gene: -